By share of the sample, the clone carrying this T cell receptor beta chain is medium-sized. These newly diagnosed stage II-IVA oral cavity squamous cell carcinoma patients had no prior systemic or radiation treatment. This sample stems from a study of neoadjuvant anti-PD-1 for oral cavity cancer. Most tumor samples had roughly 5 ug input DNA in two replicates. Method: immunoSEQ multiplex PCR; TCRdb's copy keeps in-frame clones and lacks some. Counted here are under 13,000 clones, about 51% occurring once; the ten biggest clones make up around a quarter. There are 17 residues in the CDR3. Germline assignment: CDR1 SGHNT and CDR2 YYREEE (reference sequence). The trim removed 2 bases at V and 2 bases at J, leaving 8 bases unmatched.

The TCR was taken from a person between 35 and 79 years old with oral cavity squamous cell carcinoma. V is TRBV5-4 and J is TRBJ2-1; TRBD1 matches 9 bases. The input for sequencing was tumor tissue, taken before nivolumab (anti-PD-1) treatment. The CDR3 sequence: CASSFPGDRVTYNEQFF. CDR3 bases: TGTGCCAGCAGCTTCCCGGGGGACAGGGTAACCTACAATGAGCAGTTCTTC.